This paragraph reports one T cell receptor (beta chain). The antigen is undetermined. This sample is drawn from a study of human T cells and chemical hapten exposure. The V end lost 4 bases, the J end lost 0 bases, and 11 bases lay between the germline ends. This CDR3 is 15 amino acids long. The germline gives CDR1 MNHEY, CDR2 SVGEGT. Study-level results: Against controls, expanded TCRs gave rise to significantly more large CDR3 similarity clusters.

Time point defined: patch test 1, 2 weeks after DPC sensitization. Described treatment: therapeutic diphenylcyclopropenone sensitization with weekly scalp DPC. Whole blood that had not been fractionated was the source of extracted total RNA. As processed by the authors: A typical sample had some 96,000 TCRs, with about 23,224 to 690,600 overall. TCRdb re-called the RACE reads with MiXCR, one entry per CDR3 protein. The V and J calls were not made by the authors but by TCRdb's processing. The repertoire holds roughly 70,000 distinct CDR3 sequences, with around 30% as singletons. Sequencing was performed on whole blood, taken in connection with sensitization to the hapten diphenylcyclopropenone (DPC). V and J are TRBV6-2 or TRBV6-3 and TRBJ2-3; D is ambiguous. This TCR derives from a man aged 40-55 years with alopecia areata. Some clones in this sample may be carry-over from other donors' samples. The CDR3 DNA follows: TGTGCCAGCAGTTCTGGTCCGACTAGCACAGATACGCAGTATTTT. Amino acid sequence: CASSSGPTSTDTQYF.